The rows below give T cell receptor beta chains drawn from one sample of a study of blood T cell repertoires in COVID-19. Some clones are missing from TCRdb's copy, which holds only in-frame ones; the method was immunoSEQ multiplex PCR. The repertoire includes 100,000 to 150,000 clones, approximately 90% of them detected once, and roughly 2.1% sits in the top ten. The source material was peripheral blood. Receptor source: a man between 50 and 59 years old with COVID-19, enrolled during active disease. The CDR3 runs from the conserved cysteine through the conserved F or W. Fields, in order: D gene, V gene, clone size, J gene, CDR3 DNA, CDR3 protein. D genes are given only for firm matches. The listing skips clone size in some rows; elsewhere it reads once, few, many or a size class.

TRBD1	TRBV6-5	.	TRBJ1-2	TGTGCCAGCAGAGGGACAGGGGGCAGCTATGGCTACACCTTC	CASRGTGGSYGYTF
TRBD2	TRBV27	.	TRBJ2-2	TGTGCCAGCAGTTTCAAGCGGGAGTTTCCCGGGGAGCTGTTTTTT	CASSFKREFPGELFF
TRBD1	TRBV5-4	.	TRBJ1-3	TGTGCCAGCAGTCCTGACAGGGTTGGAAACACCATATATTTT	CASSPDRVGNTIYF
TRBD1	TRBV24-1	.	TRBJ2-1	TGTGCCACCAGTGATACTGCCGGGACAGGCAAAAGGAATGAGCAGTTCTTC	CATSDTAGTGKRNEQFF
.	TRBV6-2/TRBV6-3	.	TRBJ2-3	TGTGCCAGCAGTTACTCATCGGCGGGCACAGATACGCAGTATTTT	CASSYSSAGTDTQYF
TRBD1	TRBV24-1	.	TRBJ1-5	TGTGCCACCAGTGATTCCGGGACAGGGACTCAGCCCCAGCATTTT	CATSDSGTGTQPQHF
TRBD2	TRBV15	.	TRBJ2-1	TGTGCCACCAGCAGAGTGCCTAGCGGGGCCAATGAGCAGTTCTTC	CATSRVPSGANEQFF
.	TRBV7-9	.	TRBJ2-5	TGTGCCAGCAGCTCTACAGGGTGGGAGACCCAGTACTTC	CASSSTGWETQYF
TRBD2	TRBV4-1	.	TRBJ2-7	TGCGCCAGCAGCCTTGGGGTCTTAGCGGGAGGTAGGACCTACGAGCAGTACTTC	CASSLGVLAGGRTYEQYF
.	TRBV30	.	TRBJ2-2	TGTGCCTGGAGTGTACTAGACGGCGGGGAGCTGTTTTTT	CAWSVLDGGELFF
TRBD2	TRBV7-9	once	TRBJ2-1	TGTGCCAGCAGCATCATAGCGGGAGGGTTCGTCAATGAGCAGTTCTTC	CASSIIAGGFVNEQFF
.	TRBV7-9	.	TRBJ2-2	TGTGCCAGCAGCCAAGTCCTAGTCGGGGAGCTGTTTTTT	CASSQVLVGELFF
TRBD1	TRBV30	.	TRBJ1-1	TGTGCCTGGAGTTCACAGGGGGCGGACACTGAAGCTTTCTTT	CAWSSQGADTEAFF
.	TRBV6-1	.	TRBJ2-7	TGTGCCAGCAGTGCTCCGGGACATCAAAAGCACTTC	CASSAPGHQKHF
.	TRBV7-3	.	TRBJ2-1	TGTGCCAGCAGCCCGGGAAGTGTCGGGCAGTTCTTC	CASSPGSVGQFF
TRBD1	TRBV5-4	.	TRBJ2-5	TGTGCCAGCAGCAATGAGCCTACAGGGGCGCAGACCCAGTACTTC	CASSNEPTGAQTQYF
.	TRBV28	.	TRBJ2-7	TGTGCCAGCAGCGTGGCTCCCATCTACGAGCAGTACTTC	CASSVAPIYEQYF
TRBD2	TRBV4-2	.	TRBJ2-3	TGTGCCAGCAGCCAAGTTGCGGGAGGTGGCACAGATACGCAGTATTTT	CASSQVAGGGTDTQYF
.	TRBV13	.	TRBJ2-1	TGTGCCAGCAGCTTAATGGGCAGGGGATCCTACAATGAGCAGTTCTTC	CASSLMGRGSYNEQFF
TRBD2	TRBV19	.	TRBJ2-7	TGTGCCAGTAGCTACGCCCTAGCGGGAGGGCCTTACGAGCAGTACTTC	CASSYALAGGPYEQYF
.	TRBV11-2	.	TRBJ2-5	TGTGCCAGCAGCTTGCTAAGGGGCGAGACCCAGTACTTC	CASSLLRGETQYF
TRBD2	TRBV5-1	.	TRBJ2-1	TGCGCCAGCAGCGGGACTAGCGGGCCGTCTTCTTACAATGAGCAGTTCTTC	CASSGTSGPSSYNEQFF
TRBD1	TRBV28	.	TRBJ2-7	TGTGCCAGCAGTTTACGGGTTGGCGGGACAGGCTCACCCGAGCAGTACTTC	CASSLRVGGTGSPEQYF
.	TRBV4-1	.	TRBJ1-2	TGCGCCAGCAGCCATATTGCTGACAGAAACTATGGCTACACCTTC	CASSHIADRNYGYTF
.	TRBV5-1	.	TRBJ2-1	TGCGCCAGCAGCCTCGCGGCCCAGAGCGATGAGCAGTTCTTC	CASSLAAQSDEQFF
TRBD2	TRBV29-1	.	TRBJ2-3	TGCAGCGAGCAGGGACTAGTCGCAGATACGCAGTATTTT	CSEQGLVADTQYF
.	TRBV18	.	TRBJ2-3	TGTGCCAGCTCACCCGGACAGAGCACAGATACGCAGTATTTT	CASSPGQSTDTQYF
.	TRBV9	.	TRBJ2-1	TGTGCCAGCAGCTCCCCCCGGGACACCATCTACAATGAGCAGTTCTTC	CASSSPRDTIYNEQFF
TRBD2	TRBV15	.	TRBJ2-1	TGTGCCACCAGCGGGGGACTAGCGGCGTACAATGAGCAGTTCTTC	CATSGGLAAYNEQFF
TRBD2	TRBV5-1	.	TRBJ2-7	TGCGCCAGCAGCTCCGGACTAGCGGGGGCTCCCATCTCCTACGAGCAGTACTTC	CASSSGLAGAPISYEQYF
.	TRBV7-2	.	TRBJ1-2	TGTGCCAGCAGCTTAGGGCGGGCGGCTAACTATGGCTACACCTTC	CASSLGRAANYGYTF
TRBD1	TRBV5-1	.	TRBJ1-2	TGCGCCAGCAGCGCAACGGGACAGGGGGAAGGCTACACCTTC	CASSATGQGEGYTF
.	TRBV15	few	TRBJ1-5	TGTGCCACCAGCAGACAGGGATCGAGTCAGCCCCAGCATTTT	CATSRQGSSQPQHF
TRBD1	TRBV19	.	TRBJ1-4	TGTGCCAGTAGTGAGCAGACAGGGCTGGGAGAAAAACTGTTTTTT	CASSEQTGLGEKLFF
TRBD2	TRBV5-1	.	TRBJ2-3	TGCGCCAGCAGCCCTAGCGGGAGGGCCTTCCCAGATACGCAGTATTTT	CASSPSGRAFPDTQYF
TRBD2	TRBV28	.	TRBJ2-1	TGTGCCAGCAGCATGGGATTAGCGGGAAAGTACAATGAGCAGTTCTTC	CASSMGLAGKYNEQFF
TRBD1	TRBV10-3	.	TRBJ1-5	TGTGCCATCAGAGAAGGACAGGGGGACAATCAGCCCCAGCATTTT	CAIREGQGDNQPQHF
.	TRBV5-6	.	TRBJ1-1	TGTGCCAGCGGAGGGGCGGGGGTGAACACTGAAGCTTTCTTT	CASGGAGVNTEAFF
.	TRBV18	.	TRBJ2-5	TGTGCCAGCTCCCCGGGTCGATCGCAAGAGACCCAGTACTTC	CASSPGRSQETQYF
.	TRBV7-3	.	TRBJ2-1	TGTGCCAGCAGCTTGCTTCCGAGGCTCTCCTACAATGAGCAGTTCTTC	CASSLLPRLSYNEQFF
TRBD2	TRBV5-6	.	TRBJ2-1	TGTGCCAGCAGCTTGGAGGGCGGGAGGAGGCGAGAGCAGTTCTTC	CASSLEGGRRREQFF
.	TRBV29-1	.	TRBJ1-1	TGCAGCGTTGGGGGGCCGAGGAACACTGAAGCTTTCTTT	CSVGGPRNTEAFF
TRBD1	TRBV7-7	once	TRBJ2-5	TGTGCCAGCAGCCCGCCCGGGACAGGGCAAGAGACCCAGTACTTC	CASSPPGTGQETQYF
TRBD1	TRBV9	few	TRBJ1-2	TGTGCCAGCAGCGTAGTTGGGACAGCGGACTACACCTTC	CASSVVGTADYTF
.	TRBV29-1	.	TRBJ2-3	TGCAGCGTTCGAGGACTGAGCACAGATACGCAGTATTTT	CSVRGLSTDTQYF
TRBD1	TRBV5-5	.	TRBJ2-5	TGTGCCAGCAGCTTGGAGGGGACAGGGGGCCCCCAAGAGACCCAGTACTTC	CASSLEGTGGPQETQYF
.	TRBV10-2	once	TRBJ1-1	TGCGCCAGCAGTGAACAGGGGAACACTGAAGCTTTCTTT	CASSEQGNTEAFF
.	TRBV11-1	.	TRBJ1-1	TGTGCCAGCAGCTTATTTCTGGGGGCGAGACTCACTGAAGCTTTCTTT	CASSLFLGARLTEAFF
TRBD1	TRBV4-2	.	TRBJ1-2	TGTGCCAGCAGCCAAGGTCGGGACAGGGCGCATGGCTACACCTTC	CASSQGRDRAHGYTF
.	TRBV2	once	TRBJ1-2	TGTGCCAGCAGTGATTTAAGGGGAGGAGGCGTCAATGGCTACACCTTC	CASSDLRGGGVNGYTF
TRBD1	TRBV27	.	TRBJ2-3	TGTGCCAGCAGGGGACAGGGCACAGATACGCAGTATTTT	CASRGQGTDTQYF
TRBD1	TRBV19	.	TRBJ1-2	TGTGCCAGTAGTCCCGGGGACAGGGCCTTTCCACGCTATGGCTACACCTTC	CASSPGDRAFPRYGYTF